The present entry profiles one TCR beta chain with its context. What this receptor recognizes is not known. No much larger clone exists at a distance of one base, and base qualities are not known. In the ophthalmopathy patients, disease was moderately to severely active, with a Clinical Activity Score of 3 or more, a NOSPECS grade of 4 or more, and a duration of less than 3 months. Exclusion was applied to patients with uncontrolled infections, other autoimmune diseases, pregnancy or lactation. Diagnoses were established on the basis of clinical symptoms, serum thyroxine and TRAb, thyroid ultrasound, and orbital computed tomography. Ficoll-Paque density gradient centrifugation was used to isolate PBMCs from about 9 ml of fresh peripheral blood. Trizol reagent was used to extract total RNA, and RNA quality was then checked on an Agilent 2100 Bioanalyzer. The data were taken from a study of T cells in Graves' hyperthyroidism and ophthalmopathy (dated by TCRdb to the late 2010s). Regarding the complete study: Peripheral blood was sampled at the time of initial diagnosis, prior to any treatment. After sampling, hyperthyroidism patients received methimazole starting at 30 mg daily, and ophthalmopathy patients received high-dose intravenous methylprednisolone. The paper describes TCR Vbeta CDR3 sequencing of 140 or so peripheral blood samples, made up of 43 ophthalmopathy patients, approximately 73 hyperthyroidism patients and roughly 17 progressor patients. An independent validation cohort of under 20 hyperthyroidism patients and 17 patients who later progressed to ophthalmopathy tested prospective prediction of ophthalmopathy. Thyroid tissue and blood T-cell repertoires from about six Graves' hyperthyroidism patients were also compared in the study. A discovery cohort of about a hundred patients, roughly 43 with Graves' ophthalmopathy and roughly 59 with stable Graves' hyperthyroidism, was used to find distinguishing TCR V-J signatures. For training and testing, the 100 or so patients in the discovery cohort were randomly divided in a 7:3 ratio.

The investigation overall reported the following: Most expanded thyroid clonotypes (frequency above 0.001) were also detected in blood, suggesting blood repertoires may reflect thyroid immune responses. No statistical method was used to set the sample size in advance, and investigators knew the group allocation. In validation, the model predicted progression to ophthalmopathy with roughly 70% sensitivity and 72% to 75% specificity, a median of 6.5 months before onset. Ophthalmopathy was separated from stable hyperthyroidism by a 13 V-J signature model, with approximately 86% sensitivity and approximately 84% specificity obtained in cross-validation and 80%/75% obtained in testing.

Trimming takes 0 bases from V and 4 bases from J, and the germline ends sit 8 bases apart. Measured from the cysteine to the phenylalanine, the CDR3 is 13 residues long. Only the CDR3 portion is preserved as DNA: 39 bases, with reading frame beginning at the first base. The germline V gene gives CDR1 as SGHDT and CDR2 as YYEEEE. The TCR beta CDR3 regions were amplified from RNA transcripts. A first-round RT-PCR of the TCR CDR3 used the HTBI primer set with the Qiagen OneStep RT-PCR kit. The libraries were constructed in a second round of multiplex PCR and then size-selected and purified. Paired-end sequencing of the libraries was performed with 100 bp reads on an Illumina HiSeq2000. The study's own analysis went as follows. SOAPnuke was used to process the raw data, throwing out any read that contained adapters or uncalled bases, had a mean Phred below 15, or lacked an exact constant-primer or identifier match. High-quality paired reads were merged with COPE v1.2.5, and unique nucleotide sequences were defined as clonotypes. MiTCR v1.1 was used to align clonotypes to the IMGT TRBV, TRBD and TRBJ reference segments. Only V-J combinations with frequency above 0.0001, covering 98% to 99.2% of repertoires, were analysed. A TCS score was defined as the ratio between F50 (clonal expansion) and ExV (chaos), using BLOSUM62-based TCRdist between CDR3 peptides within each V-J. Welch's t-statistics and random forest reduced around 550 V-J features to 13, which were used in a naive Bayes classifier (R e1071). Through fastp at Q25 and MiXCR, TCRdb rebuilt clones from the public reads, retaining in-frame beta chains. Each entry is one CDR3 protein sequence, shown with its most common DNA and genes. TCRdb's processing, not the study's, gives the V and J calls here. The sample has approximately 520,000 distinct CDR3 sequences on record, 24% of them singletons. The ten largest account for approximately 10% of the sample.

The clonotype was recovered from a woman in her 30s with Graves' ophthalmopathy. The chain couples TRBV5-6 to TRBJ2-7, with no confident D gene call. Sequencing input: blood. The CDR3 has the sequence CASSLGRRYEQYF. The sequence in DNA is TGTGCCAGCAGCTTGGGCCGGAGATACGAGCAGTACTTC.